This T cell receptor (beta chain) was profiled in a study of T-cell memory formation after mild COVID-19. Study observations and caveats: While clones contracting from day 15 to 85 were balanced between CD4 and CD8, later expanders leaned CD4+. The pre-infection memory compartment contained some responding clones, suggesting cross-reactive memory joined.

Constant-segment primers served in 5'RACE that generated TCR alpha and TCR beta cDNA libraries bearing sample barcodes and UMIs. TCRdb re-called the 5' RACE reads with MiXCR, one entry per CDR3 protein. The sample comprises 140,000 or so distinct CDR3 sequences, about 19% of which are singletons, and around 2% rests with the top ten. The V gene lost 5 bases and the J gene lost 2 bases, with 15 bases spanning the gap. Per the germline V gene, CDR1 is SNHLY and CDR2 is FYNNEI. The CDR3 is 15 residues long. Turning to this clonotype: The antigen is not known.

This sequence originates from an adult woman who had mild COVID-19 (a few samples of this study predate the infection). Cell type and time point are not known. Sequenced: PBMCs or a T cell subset sorted from them (not recorded which). This chain joins TRBV2 and TRBJ1-1; D ambiguous. The CDR3 sequence: CASSKDGLFNTEAFF. The CDR3 DNA sequence: TGTGCCAGCAGTAAGGACGGCCTTTTTAACACTGAAGCTTTCTTT.